The 9 T cell receptor beta chains below were found in one sample sequenced in a study of shared clonotypes between healthy human individuals. Repertoires were generated with immunoSEQ multiplex PCR, while TCRdb's copy carries only in-frame clones and drops some. This table holds roughly 2.5 million clones, roughly 92% found once. The specimen was naive CD4+ T cells sorted from blood. The subset here: CD45RA+ positively selected. These receptor sequences come from a man younger than 35 in good health.

CDR3 coding DNA: TGCGCCAGCAGCCAACAGAGCCAAGAGACCCAGTACTTC. Translated, it gives CASSQQSQETQYF. V gene TRBV4-3 combines with J gene TRBJ2-5; D gene ambiguous. The germline gives CDR1 LGHNA, CDR2 YSLEER. CDR3 length: 13 residues. V lost 2 bases and J lost 1, with 5 bases in between.

J is TRBJ1-4 and V is TRBV6-5, with D maybe TRBD1 (5 bases). Trimming stripped 6 bases from V and 8 bases from J, with 13 bases between. The length of the CDR3 is 13 residues. CDR1 and CDR2 from the germline V gene are MNHEY and SVGAGI. The CDR3 DNA is TGTGCCAGCAGCACCGGGGCTCAGGAAAAACTGTTTTTT. It specifies CASSTGAQEKLFF.

The rearrangement links TRBV6-5 to TRBJ1-1; D unclear. Trimming left V 2 bases short and J 1 base short, with 8 bases between. Germline-derived CDR1 and CDR2 are MNHEY and SVGAGI. The length of the CDR3 is 14 residues. CDR3 sequence reads: CASSYRTWNTEAFF. The DNA for the CDR3 is TGTGCCAGCAGTTACAGGACCTGGAACACTGAAGCTTTCTTT.

The chain combines TRBV10-1 with TRBJ2-7; 9 bases match TRBD2. Trimming removed 0 bases from V and 7 bases from J; junction bases left unmatched: 16. Germline CDR1 reads WNHNN; CDR2 reads SYGVQD (reference sequence). CDR3 size: 18 residues. In nucleotides, the CDR3 is TGCGCCAGCAGTGAGTCGGATAGCGGGAGAGGAAAGGTGAGGGAGCAGTACTTC. This encodes CASSESDSGRGKVREQYF.

V usage is TRBV5-1 and J usage is TRBJ2-7; D is possibly TRBD1 (6 bases). The CDR3 runs 13 residues. The V gene lost 5 bases and the J gene lost 2 bases, with 11 bases spanning the gap. Germline lookup yields CDR1 SGHRS and CDR2 YFSETQ. The chain's CDR3 is CASRRAGAYEQYF. The CDR3 coding sequence is TGCGCCAGCAGACGAGCAGGGGCCTACGAGCAGTACTTC.

The V and J genes are TRBV2 and TRBJ1-2, with D uncertain. V was cut by 2 bases and J by 0 bases, with 7 bases left in between. This CDR3 is 14 amino acids long. CDR1 and CDR2 (germline): SNHLY, FYNNEI. The DNA for the CDR3 is TGTGCCAGCAGTGAATTGGGAGCTAACTATGGCTACACCTTC. Its translation is CASSELGANYGYTF.

The CDR3 reads CASSFETSSYEQYF. CDR3 DNA: TGCGCCAGCAGCTTCGAGACATCCTCCTACGAGCAGTACTTC. The chain is built from TRBV5-1 and TRBJ2-7; D not resolved. The CDR3 length is 14 residues. V dropped 2 bases and J dropped 0 bases, with 9 bases sitting between them. CDR1 and CDR2 from the germline V gene are SGHRS and YFSETQ.

DNA for the CDR3: TGTGCCAGCAGTGATTTCTCCGGGAGACAATTCTTCGAGCAGTACTTC. As protein: CASSDFSGRQFFEQYF. This chain uses TRBV6-1 with TRBJ2-7; perhaps TRBD2 as D (6 bases). Deletions cut 3 bases from V and 6 bases from J, with 21 bases between. Germline CDR1 and CDR2: MNHNS and SASEGT. This CDR3 is 16 amino acids long.

J is TRBJ1-3 and V is TRBV6-5; maybe TRBD1 (6 bases). The CDR3 length is 14 residues. Germline values: CDR1 MNHEY, CDR2 SVGAGI. V lost 5 bases, J lost 4 bases, and 12 bases lay in between. The CDR3 region is CASSKQGVGNTIYF. CDR3 bases: TGTGCCAGCAGTAAACAGGGCGTCGGAAACACCATATATTTT.